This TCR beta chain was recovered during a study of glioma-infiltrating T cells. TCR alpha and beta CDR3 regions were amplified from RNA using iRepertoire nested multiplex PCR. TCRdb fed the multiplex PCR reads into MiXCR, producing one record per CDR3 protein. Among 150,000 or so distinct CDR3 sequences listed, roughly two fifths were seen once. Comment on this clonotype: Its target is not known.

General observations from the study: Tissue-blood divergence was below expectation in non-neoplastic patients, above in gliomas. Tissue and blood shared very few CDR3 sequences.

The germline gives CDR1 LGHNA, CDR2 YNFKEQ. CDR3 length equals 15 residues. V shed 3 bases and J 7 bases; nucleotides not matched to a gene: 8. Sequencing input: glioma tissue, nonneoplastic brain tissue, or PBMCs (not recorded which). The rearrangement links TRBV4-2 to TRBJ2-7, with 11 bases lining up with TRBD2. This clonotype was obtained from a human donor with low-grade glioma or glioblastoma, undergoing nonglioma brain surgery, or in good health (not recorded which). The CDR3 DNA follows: TGTGCCAGCAGCCAGGCGACTAGCGGGGTAGGTGAGCAGTACTTC. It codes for CASSQATSGVGEQYF.